A single sample is the source of the 7 T cell receptor beta chains below, sequenced in a study of T cell clonotyping in hematopoietic cell transplantation. This table comes from immunoSEQ multiplex PCR, and its TCRdb copy is limited to in-frame clones, with some not included. The repertoire includes approximately 16,000 clones, around 85% of them detected once, and approximately 4.3% sits in the top ten. Sequencing was carried out using peripheral blood mononuclear cells. The receptors derive from a woman aged 40 to 55 in good health. Some clones in this sample may be carry-over from other donors' samples.

This chain connects TRBV4-3 to TRBJ1-1, with D unclear. CDR1 and CDR2 (germline): LGHNA, YSLEER. V shed 10 bases and J shed 2 bases, with 2 bases lying between them. The CDR3 runs 9 residues. This CDR3 reads CAINTEAFF. The CDR3 DNA sequence: TGCGCCATCAACACTGAAGCTTTCTTT.

This clone was observed a single time. V is TRBV19 and J is TRBJ1-2, with D tentatively TRBD1 (5 bases). V was cut by 2 bases and J by 1 base, with 8 bases left in between. Germline V CDR1 and CDR2: LNHDA, SQIVND (reference sequence). CDR3 length equals 14 residues. This chain's CDR3 is CASSIQGNNYGYTF. In nucleotides, the CDR3 is TGTGCCAGTAGTATACAGGGAAATAACTATGGCTACACCTTC.

This clone appeared once. The rearrangement uses TRBV7-9 and TRBJ2-3, with 8 bases that match TRBD2. After removal of 4 bases from V and 2 bases from J, the junction contained 5 bases not matched to a gene. The CDR3 sequence is 15 residues long. Germline CDR1 SEHNR, CDR2 FQNEAQ (reference sequence). CDR3 nucleotides: TGTGCCAGCAGCTCCCCAGCGGGAGACACAGATACGCAGTATTTT. Translation: CASSSPAGDTDTQYF.

This clone was counted a few times. This chain joins TRBV5-1 and TRBJ1-1, with D perhaps matching TRBD1 (6 bases). The CDR3 extends over 14 amino acids. Germline V gene data show CDR1 as SGHRS and CDR2 as YFSETQ. V shed 1 base and J shed 3 bases, with 10 bases lying between them. The CDR3 region is CASSLLQGYTEAFF. The DNA of the CDR3 is TGCGCCAGCAGCTTGCTTCAGGGGTACACTGAAGCTTTCTTT.

The V gene is TRBV7-3, the J gene TRBJ2-7; 11 bases fit TRBD1. The V gene's germline CDR1 is SGHTA and CDR2 FQGTGA. The CDR3 is 17 amino acids. J lost 4 bases, V lost 5 bases, and 13 bases had no gene match. The CDR3 loop reads CASSISGTGGPRYEQYF. In DNA form, the CDR3 reads TGTGCCAGCAGCATTTCCGGGACAGGGGGTCCCCGGTACGAGCAGTACTTC.

This chain uses TRBV5-1 with TRBJ2-1; D gene unclear. Germline lookup yields CDR1 SGHRS and CDR2 YFSETQ. The CDR3 consists of 11 residues. V was cut by 2 bases and J by 7 bases, with 4 bases left in between. CDR3 nucleotides: TGCGCCAGCAGCTTCCGGAATGAGCAGTTCTTC. Amino acid sequence: CASSFRNEQFF.

CDR3 sequence: CASSLRENQPQHF. The CDR3 bases are TGTGCCAGCAGTTTAAGAGAAAATCAGCCCCAGCATTTT. This chain uses TRBV27 with TRBJ1-5; the D is unclear. Trimming took off 2 bases at V and 4 bases at J, with 6 bases between the two ends. Germline-derived CDR1 and CDR2 are MNHEY and SMNVEV (reference sequence). The length of the CDR3 is 13 residues.